This is a list of T cell receptor beta chains from one sample in a study of identical twins. MiXCR, applied by TCRdb to the 5' RACE reads, yields one record per CDR3 protein. This table holds around 1.7 million distinct CDR3 sequences, about 32% found once. The sequenced sample consisted of cord blood. These receptors originate from a newborn girl in good health. The CDR3 runs from the conserved cysteine through the conserved F or W. Each record gives: clone size, V gene, CDR3 protein. For some rows the clone size is stated as once, few or many, or as a class when expanded; others skip it.

>-|TRBV2
CASRPVARSYNEQFF
>-|TRBV27
CASSFAGGPRADTQYF
>-|TRBV5-1
CASRDGPDNQPQHF
>few|TRBV4-1
CASSQALFRTGLPYERYF
>few|TRBV20-1
CSAEIKLVYNEQFF
>few|TRBV7-6
CASSFSPSGGKGDTQYF
>few|TRBV6-4
CASSENWDGNYGYTF
>few|TRBV5-1
CASRFPGSNNEQFF
>-|TRBV28
CARRPGTSGREVKYEQYF
>few|TRBV9
CASTPRARGTDTQYF
>few|TRBV5-6
CASSYGHMNTEAFF
>-|TRBV4-1
CASSQDARTLHF
>-|TRBV3-1
CASSDQLGETDTQYF
>many|TRBV18
CASSPNRDEQYF
>once|TRBV12-3/TRBV12-4
CAGSLAGGHNEQFF
>-|TRBV12-3/TRBV12-4
CASSLFPGDEKLFF
>few|TRBV15
CATSRGTGAYEQYF
>few|TRBV5-1
CASSLVGTSGEQFF
>-|TRBV7-9
CASSFNRVTYGCTF
>-|TRBV27
CASSLWFAGNQPQHF
>-|TRBV6-5
CASSSGTLGINEQFF
>many|TRBV4-1
CASSQVVRPGPYEQYF
>-|TRBV6-5
CASSPWGFYEQYF
>few|TRBV4-2
CASSQDWGGEGGYTF
>-|TRBV6-1
CASNIAGGLDEQYF
>-|TRBV25-1
CASSEYNLEETQYF
>-|TRBV4-2
CASSQGVGSIGNIQYF
>-|TRBV7-9
CASSLVPSGPIGNEQFF
>-|TRBV27
CASRADRRNYGYTF
>many|TRBV3-1
CASSQEWRGDYGYTF
>-|TRBV5-1
CASSLALTQATEAFF
>-|TRBV27
CASSLIGTATYEQYF
>few|TRBV10-2
CASSEAARYEQYF
>-|TRBV13
CASSVTGTGNGYTF
>-|TRBV5-1
CASSRGSGRTNEKLFF
>-|TRBV27
CASRTGSSGNTIYF
>-|TRBV20-1
CSAKVVLNTEAFF
>-|TRBV28
CASSLLGAGIRQPQHF
>-|TRBV7-2
CASSLVSGGAYNEQFF
>-|TRBV20-1
CSASLAGGYTGELFF
>-|TRBV10-3
CAISGAGAPDTQYF
>few|TRBV24-1
CATSDFRDRDTQYF
>-|TRBV2
CACSEQGVRETQYF